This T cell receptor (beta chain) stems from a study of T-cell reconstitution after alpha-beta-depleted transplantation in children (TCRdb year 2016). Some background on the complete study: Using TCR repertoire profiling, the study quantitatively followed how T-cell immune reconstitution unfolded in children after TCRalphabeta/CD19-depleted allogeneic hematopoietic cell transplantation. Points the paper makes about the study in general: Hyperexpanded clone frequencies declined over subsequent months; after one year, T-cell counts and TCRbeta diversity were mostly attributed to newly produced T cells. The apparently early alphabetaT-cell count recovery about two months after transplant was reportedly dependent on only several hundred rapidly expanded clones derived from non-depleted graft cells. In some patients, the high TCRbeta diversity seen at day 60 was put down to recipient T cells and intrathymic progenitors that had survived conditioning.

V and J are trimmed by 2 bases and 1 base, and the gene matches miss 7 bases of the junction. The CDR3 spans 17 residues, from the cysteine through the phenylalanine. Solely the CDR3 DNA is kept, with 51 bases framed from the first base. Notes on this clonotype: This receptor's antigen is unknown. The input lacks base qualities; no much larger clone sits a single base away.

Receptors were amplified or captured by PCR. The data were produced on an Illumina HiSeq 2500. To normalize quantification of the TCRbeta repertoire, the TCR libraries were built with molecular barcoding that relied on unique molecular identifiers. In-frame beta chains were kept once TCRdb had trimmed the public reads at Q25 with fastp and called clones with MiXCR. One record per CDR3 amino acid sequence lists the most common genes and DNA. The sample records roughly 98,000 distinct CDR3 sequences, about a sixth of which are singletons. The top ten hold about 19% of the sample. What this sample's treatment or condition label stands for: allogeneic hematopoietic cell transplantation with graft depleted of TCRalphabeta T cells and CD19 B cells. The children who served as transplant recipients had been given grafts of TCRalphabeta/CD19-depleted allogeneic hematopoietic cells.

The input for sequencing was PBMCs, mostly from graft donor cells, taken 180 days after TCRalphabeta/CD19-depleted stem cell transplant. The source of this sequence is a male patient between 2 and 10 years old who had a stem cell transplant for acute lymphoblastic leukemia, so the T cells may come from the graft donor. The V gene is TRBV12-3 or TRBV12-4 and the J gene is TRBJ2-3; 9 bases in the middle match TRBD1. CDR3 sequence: CASSLPLGQGRTDTQYF. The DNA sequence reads TGTGCCAGCAGTTTACCGCTGGGACAGGGACGCACAGATACGCAGTATTTT.